This T cell receptor (beta chain) was captured by sequencing in a study of blood T cell repertoires in COVID-19. While infection was still active, Seattle patients were enrolled and then followed longitudinally. Original data processing: Nucleated cell number was recorded as an estimate derived from reference gene primer amplification. Clones were sequenced by immunoSEQ multiplex PCR, and TCRdb holds only the in-frame ones, with some missing. V and J calls and clone size are given by that table; D and trimming were obtained from the DNA. This table has fewer than 600,000 clones, 75% to 90% appearing once. The CDR3 length is 12 residues. V lost 4 bases, J lost 6 bases, and 3 bases stayed unmatched. The germline CDR1 and CDR2 sequences are SGHKS and YYEKEE (reference sequence).

The sample comprised peripheral blood. The sequence derives from a man between 18 and 35 years old with COVID-19, enrolled during active disease. V and J are TRBV5-5 and TRBJ2-7; TRBD1 matches at 8 bases. CDR3 loop: CASSVDRGEQYF. In DNA form, the CDR3 reads TGTGCCAGCAGCGTAGACAGGGGCGAGCAGTACTTC.